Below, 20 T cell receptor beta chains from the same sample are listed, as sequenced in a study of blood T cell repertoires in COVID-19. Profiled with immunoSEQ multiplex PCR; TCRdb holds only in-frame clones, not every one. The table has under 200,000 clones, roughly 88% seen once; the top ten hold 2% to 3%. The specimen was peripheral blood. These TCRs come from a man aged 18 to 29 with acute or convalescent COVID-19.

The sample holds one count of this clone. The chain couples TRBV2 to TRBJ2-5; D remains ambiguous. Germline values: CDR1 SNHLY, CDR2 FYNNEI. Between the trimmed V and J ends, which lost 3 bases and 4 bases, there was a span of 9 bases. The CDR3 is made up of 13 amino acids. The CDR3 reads CASSDEVGETQYF. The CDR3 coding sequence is TGTGCCAGCAGTGACGAGGTTGGAGAGACCCAGTACTTC.

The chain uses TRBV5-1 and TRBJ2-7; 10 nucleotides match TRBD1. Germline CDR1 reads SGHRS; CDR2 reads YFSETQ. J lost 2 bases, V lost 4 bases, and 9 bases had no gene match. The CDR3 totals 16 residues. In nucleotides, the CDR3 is TGCGCCAGCAGCCCGGGACAGGGGCCCTCTCCCTACGAGCAGTACTTC. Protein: CASSPGQGPSPYEQYF.

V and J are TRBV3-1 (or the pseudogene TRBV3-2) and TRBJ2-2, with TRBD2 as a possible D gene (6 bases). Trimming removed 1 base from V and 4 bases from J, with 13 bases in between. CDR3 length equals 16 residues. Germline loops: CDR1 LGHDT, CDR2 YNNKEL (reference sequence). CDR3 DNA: TGTGCCAGCAGCCAAGTTGTGGGGGGTAGCACCGGGGAGCTGTTTTTT. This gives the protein CASSQVVGGSTGELFF.

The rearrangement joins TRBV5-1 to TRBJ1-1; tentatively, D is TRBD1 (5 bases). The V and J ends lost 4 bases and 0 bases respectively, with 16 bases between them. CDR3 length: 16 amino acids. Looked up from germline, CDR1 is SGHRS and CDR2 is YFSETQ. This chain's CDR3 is CASSPTRPGLNTEAFF. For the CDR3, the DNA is TGCGCCAGCAGCCCCACCCGTCCAGGGTTGAACACTGAAGCTTTCTTT. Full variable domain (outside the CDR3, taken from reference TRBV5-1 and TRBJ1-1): KAGVTQTPRYLIKTRGQQVTLSCSPISGHRSVSWYQQTPGQGLQFLFEYFSETQRNKGNFPGRFSGRQFSNSRSEMNVSTLELGDSALYLCASSPTRPGLNTEAFFGQGTRLTVV.

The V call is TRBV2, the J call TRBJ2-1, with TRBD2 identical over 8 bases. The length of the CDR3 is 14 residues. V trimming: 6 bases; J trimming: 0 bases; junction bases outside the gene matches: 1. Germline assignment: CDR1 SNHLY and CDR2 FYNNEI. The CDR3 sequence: CASRSGSSYNEQFF. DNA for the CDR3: TGTGCCAGCAGAAGCGGGAGCTCCTACAATGAGCAGTTCTTC.

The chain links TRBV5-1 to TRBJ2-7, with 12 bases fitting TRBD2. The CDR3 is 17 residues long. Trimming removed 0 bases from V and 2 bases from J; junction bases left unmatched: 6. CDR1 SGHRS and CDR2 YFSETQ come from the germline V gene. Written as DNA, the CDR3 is TGCGCCAGCAGCTTGGGACTAGCGGGAGCTCCTCCCTACGAGCAGTACTTC. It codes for CASSLGLAGAPPYEQYF.

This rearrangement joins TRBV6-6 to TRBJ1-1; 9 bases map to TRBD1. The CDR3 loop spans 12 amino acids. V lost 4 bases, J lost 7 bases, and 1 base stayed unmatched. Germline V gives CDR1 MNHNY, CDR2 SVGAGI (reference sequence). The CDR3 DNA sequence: TGTGCCAGCAGTTGGGGACAGGGTGAAGCTTTCTTT. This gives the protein CASSWGQGEAFF.

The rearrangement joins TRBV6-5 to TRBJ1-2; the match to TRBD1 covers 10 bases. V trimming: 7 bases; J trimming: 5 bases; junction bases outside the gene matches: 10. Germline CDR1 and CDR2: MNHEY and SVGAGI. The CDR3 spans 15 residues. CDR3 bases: TGTGCCAGCACGAGGCCCGGGACAGGGGCTTATGGCTACACCTTC. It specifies CASTRPGTGAYGYTF.

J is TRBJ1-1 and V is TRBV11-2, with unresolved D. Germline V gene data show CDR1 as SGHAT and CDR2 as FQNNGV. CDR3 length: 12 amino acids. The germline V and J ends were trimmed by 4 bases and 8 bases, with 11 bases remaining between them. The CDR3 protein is CASSSWAQEAFF. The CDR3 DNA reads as TGTGCCAGCAGCTCCTGGGCCCAAGAAGCTTTCTTT.

The CDR3 is CASSVADRAGYTF. The CDR3 nucleotides read TGTGCCAGCAGCGTAGCCGACAGGGCGGGCTACACCTTC. The V and J genes are TRBV9 and TRBJ1-2, with 7 bases fitting TRBD1. CDR3 length: 13 amino acids. Looked up from germline, CDR1 is SGDLS and CDR2 is YYNGEE. The trim removed 0 bases at V and 8 bases at J, leaving 4 bases unmatched.

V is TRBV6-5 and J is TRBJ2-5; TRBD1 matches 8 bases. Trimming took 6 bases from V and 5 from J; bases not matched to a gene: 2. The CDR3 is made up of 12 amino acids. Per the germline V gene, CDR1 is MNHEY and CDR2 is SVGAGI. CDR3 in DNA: TGTGCCAGCAGCAGGGGGCTGGAGACCCAGTACTTC. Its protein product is CASSRGLETQYF.

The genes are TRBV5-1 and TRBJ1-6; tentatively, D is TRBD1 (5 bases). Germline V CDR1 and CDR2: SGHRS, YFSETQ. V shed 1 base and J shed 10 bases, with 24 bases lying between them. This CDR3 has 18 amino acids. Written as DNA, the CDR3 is TGCGCCAGCAGCTTGCAAACCGGGACTCGGTTTTCCGGATCACCCCTCCACTTT. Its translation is CASSLQTGTRFSGSPLHF.

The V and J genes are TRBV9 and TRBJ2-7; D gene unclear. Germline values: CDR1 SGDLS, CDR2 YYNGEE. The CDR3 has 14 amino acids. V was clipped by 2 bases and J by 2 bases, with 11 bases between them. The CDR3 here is CASSVTAFPYEQYF. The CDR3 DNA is TGTGCCAGCAGCGTTACAGCTTTTCCCTACGAGCAGTACTTC.

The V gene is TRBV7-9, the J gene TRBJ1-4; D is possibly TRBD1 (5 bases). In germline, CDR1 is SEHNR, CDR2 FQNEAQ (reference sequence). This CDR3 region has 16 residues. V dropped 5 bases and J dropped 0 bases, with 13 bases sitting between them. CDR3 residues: CASSPIPGATNEKLFF. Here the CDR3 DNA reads TGTGCCAGCAGCCCAATCCCGGGGGCAACTAATGAAAAACTGTTTTTT.

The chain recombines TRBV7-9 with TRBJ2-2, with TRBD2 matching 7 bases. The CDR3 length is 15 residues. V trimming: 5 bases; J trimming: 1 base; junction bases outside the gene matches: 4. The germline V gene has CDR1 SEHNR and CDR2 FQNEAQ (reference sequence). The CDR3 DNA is TGTGCCAGCAGCCCGATAGCGGGGAACACCGGGGAGCTGTTTTTT. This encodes CASSPIAGNTGELFF.

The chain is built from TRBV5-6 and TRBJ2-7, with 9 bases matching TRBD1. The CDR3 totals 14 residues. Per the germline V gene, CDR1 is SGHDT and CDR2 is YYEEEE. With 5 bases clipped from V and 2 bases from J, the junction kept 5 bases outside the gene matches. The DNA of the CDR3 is TGTGCCAGCAGATACGGGACAGGGACCTACGAGCAGTACTTC. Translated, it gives CASRYGTGTYEQYF.

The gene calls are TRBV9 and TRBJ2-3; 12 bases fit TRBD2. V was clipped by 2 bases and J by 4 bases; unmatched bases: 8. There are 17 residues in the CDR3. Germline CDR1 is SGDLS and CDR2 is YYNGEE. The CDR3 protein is CASSVSSGRDSADTQYF. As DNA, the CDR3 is TGTGCCAGCAGCGTTTCTAGCGGGAGGGATAGCGCAGATACGCAGTATTTT.

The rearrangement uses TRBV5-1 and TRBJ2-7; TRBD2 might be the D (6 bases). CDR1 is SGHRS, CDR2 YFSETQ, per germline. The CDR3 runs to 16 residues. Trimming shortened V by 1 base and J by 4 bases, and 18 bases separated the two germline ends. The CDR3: CASSLRSVGGVYEQYF. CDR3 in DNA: TGCGCCAGCAGCTTGCGCTCTGTTGGCGGGGTTTACGAGCAGTACTTC. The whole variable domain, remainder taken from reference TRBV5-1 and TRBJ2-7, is KAGVTQTPRYLIKTRGQQVTLSCSPISGHRSVSWYQQTPGQGLQFLFEYFSETQRNKGNFPGRFSGRQFSNSRSEMNVSTLELGDSALYLCASSLRSVGGVYEQYFGPGTRLTVT.

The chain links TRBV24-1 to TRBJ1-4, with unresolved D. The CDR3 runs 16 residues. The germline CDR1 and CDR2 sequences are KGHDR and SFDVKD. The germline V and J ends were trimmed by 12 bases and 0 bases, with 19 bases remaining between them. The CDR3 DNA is TGTGCCCTTCTCACCCGGGAGTTTGCAACTAATGAAAAACTGTTTTTT. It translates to CALLTREFATNEKLFF.

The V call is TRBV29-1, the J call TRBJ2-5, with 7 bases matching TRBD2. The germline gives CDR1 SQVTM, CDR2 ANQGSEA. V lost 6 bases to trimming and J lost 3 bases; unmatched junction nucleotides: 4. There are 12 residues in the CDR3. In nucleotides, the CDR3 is TGCAGCGTGTTGGCGGGGGAAGAGACCCAGTACTTC. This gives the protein CSVLAGEETQYF.